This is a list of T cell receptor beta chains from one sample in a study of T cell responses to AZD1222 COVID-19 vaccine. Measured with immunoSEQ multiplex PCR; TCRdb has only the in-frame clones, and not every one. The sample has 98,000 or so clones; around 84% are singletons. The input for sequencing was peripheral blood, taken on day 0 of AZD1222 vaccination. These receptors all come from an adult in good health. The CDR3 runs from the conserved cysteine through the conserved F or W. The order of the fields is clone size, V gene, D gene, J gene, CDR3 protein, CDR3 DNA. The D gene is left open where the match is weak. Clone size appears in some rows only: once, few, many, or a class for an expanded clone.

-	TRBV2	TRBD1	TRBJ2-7	CASKTGGYEQYF	TGTGCCAGCAAAACAGGGGGCTACGAGCAGTACTTC
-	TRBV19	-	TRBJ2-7	CASSIGQGGYEQYF	TGTGCCAGTAGTATCGGTCAGGGCGGCTACGAGCAGTACTTC
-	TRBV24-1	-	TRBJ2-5	CAVQGNQETQYF	TGTGCCGTCCAGGGTAATCAAGAGACCCAGTACTTC
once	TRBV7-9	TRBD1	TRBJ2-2	CASSPRDSLFTGELFF	TGTGCCAGCAGCCCTCGGGACAGCCTTTTTACCGGGGAGCTGTTTTTT
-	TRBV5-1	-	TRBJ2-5	CASSLTGLQETQYF	TGCGCCAGCAGCTTGACAGGCCTCCAAGAGACCCAGTACTTC
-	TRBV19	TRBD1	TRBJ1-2	CASSIRGQGNYGYTF	TGTGCCAGTAGTATACGAGGACAGGGAAACTATGGCTACACCTTC
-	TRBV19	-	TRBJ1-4	CASSAPDELFF	TGTGCCAGTAGTGCCCCTGATGAACTGTTTTTT
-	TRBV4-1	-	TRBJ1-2	CASSQDMGLYGYTF	TGCGCCAGCAGCCAAGATATGGGGCTCTATGGCTACACCTTC
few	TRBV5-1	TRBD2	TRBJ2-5	CASSILAGEETQYF	TGCGCCAGCAGCATCCTAGCGGGGGAAGAGACCCAGTACTTC
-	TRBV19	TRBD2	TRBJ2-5	CASSPRTSGGQETQYF	TGTGCCAGTAGTCCCCGGACTAGCGGGGGCCAAGAGACCCAGTACTTC
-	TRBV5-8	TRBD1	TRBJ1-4	CASSFDRANEKLFF	TGTGCCAGCAGCTTTGACAGGGCGAATGAAAAACTGTTTTTT
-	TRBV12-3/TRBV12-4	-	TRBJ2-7	CASSFYRYEQYF	TGTGCCAGCAGTTTCTACCGCTACGAGCAGTACTTC
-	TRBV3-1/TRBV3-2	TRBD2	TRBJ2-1	CASSQRRTSGGSPYNEQFF	TGTGCCAGCAGCCAACGACGGACTAGCGGGGGGTCCCCCTACAATGAGCAGTTCTTC
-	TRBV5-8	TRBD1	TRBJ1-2	CASSFDREHYGYTF	TGTGCCAGCAGCTTCGACAGGGAACACTATGGCTACACCTTC
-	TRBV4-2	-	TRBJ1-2	CASSPEADENYGYTF	TGTGCCAGCAGCCCGGAGGCTGATGAGAACTATGGCTACACCTTC
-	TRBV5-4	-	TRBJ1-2	CASSLEGGRYGYTF	TGTGCCAGCAGCTTGGAAGGGGGGCGCTATGGCTACACCTTC
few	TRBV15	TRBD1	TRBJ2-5	CATSSPTGVETQYF	TGTGCCACCAGCAGTCCCACAGGGGTAGAGACCCAGTACTTC
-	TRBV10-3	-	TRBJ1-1	CAATGAASGTEAFF	TGTGCCGCCACGGGTGCGGCCTCGGGGACTGAAGCTTTCTTT
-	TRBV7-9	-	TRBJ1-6	CASSRQAGSSYNSPLHF	TGTGCCAGCAGCCGACAGGCCGGAAGCTCCTATAATTCACCCCTCCACTTT
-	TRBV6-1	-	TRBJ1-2	CASSEKWGSLGRYGYTF	TGTGCCAGCAGTGAAAAATGGGGCAGTTTAGGGCGGTATGGCTACACCTTC
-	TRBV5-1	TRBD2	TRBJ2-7	CASSSLGGAAYEQYF	TGCGCCAGCAGTTCACTCGGGGGGGCTGCCTACGAGCAGTACTTC
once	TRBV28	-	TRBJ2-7	CASSFVLLPKVSYEQYF	TGTGCCAGCAGTTTTGTCCTCTTACCCAAGGTCTCCTACGAGCAGTACTTC
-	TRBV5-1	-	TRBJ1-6	CASSLAGPSSYNSPLHF	TGCGCCAGCAGCTTGGCCGGACCGAGCTCCTATAATTCACCCCTCCACTTT
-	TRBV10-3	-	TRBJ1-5	CAISESNQPQHF	TGTGCCATCAGTGAGTCGAATCAGCCCCAGCATTTT
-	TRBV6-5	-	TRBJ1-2	CASTDGISGYGYTF	TGTGCCAGTACCGACGGGATCAGTGGCTATGGCTACACCTTC
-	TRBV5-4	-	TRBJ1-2	CASSLSGTYRVGDYGYTF	TGTGCCAGCAGCTTGTCCGGAACGTACAGGGTAGGGGACTATGGCTACACCTTC
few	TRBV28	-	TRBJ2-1	CASSANPGRAGNEQFF	TGTGCCAGCAGTGCCAACCCGGGAAGGGCGGGCAATGAGCAGTTCTTC
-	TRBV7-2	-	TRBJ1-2	CASSLATLNYGYTF	TGTGCCAGCAGCTTAGCCACCTTAAACTATGGCTACACCTTC
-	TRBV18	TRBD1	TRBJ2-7	CASSPRLTGGSYEQYF	TGTGCCAGCTCACCCAGGTTGACAGGGGGCTCCTACGAGCAGTACTTC
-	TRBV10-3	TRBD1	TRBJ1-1	CATAGQSNTEAFF	TGTGCCACCGCGGGACAGTCGAACACTGAAGCTTTCTTT
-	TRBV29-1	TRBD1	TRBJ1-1	CSVEGQGYDTEAFF	TGCAGCGTGGAGGGACAGGGTTACGACACTGAAGCTTTCTTT
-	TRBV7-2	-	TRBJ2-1	CASSSRAENEQFF	TGTGCCAGCAGCTCAAGAGCGGAGAATGAGCAGTTCTTC
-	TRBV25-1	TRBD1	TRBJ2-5	CASSGDSPQETQYF	TGTGCCAGCAGTGGGGACAGCCCCCAAGAGACCCAGTACTTC
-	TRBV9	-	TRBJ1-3	CASSVGQPFSGNTIYF	TGTGCCAGCAGCGTAGGACAGCCGTTCTCTGGAAACACCATATATTTT
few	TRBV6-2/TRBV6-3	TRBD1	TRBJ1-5	CASSSTGGNQPQHF	TGTGCCAGCAGTTCGACAGGGGGCAATCAGCCCCAGCATTTT
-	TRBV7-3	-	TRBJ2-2	CASSRGRDLAGELFF	TGTGCCAGCAGCCGTGGAAGGGATCTCGCCGGGGAGCTGTTTTTT
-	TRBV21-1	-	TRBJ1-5	CASNRQGRYGQPQHF	TGTGCCAGCAACCGGCAGGGGAGGTACGGTCAGCCCCAGCATTTT
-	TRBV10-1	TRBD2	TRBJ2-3	CARGEGIRDTQYF	TGCGCCAGGGGGGAGGGGATTAGGGATACGCAGTATTTT
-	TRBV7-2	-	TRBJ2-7	CASSLDSGLTQWQYEQYF	TGTGCCAGCAGCTTAGATTCCGGACTTACCCAGTGGCAGTACGAGCAGTACTTC
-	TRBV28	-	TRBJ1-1	CASSLVGATEAFF	TGTGCCAGCAGTTTAGTGGGGGCCACTGAAGCTTTCTTT
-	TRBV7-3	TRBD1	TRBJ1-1	CASSAGTVNTEAFF	TGTGCCAGCAGCGCTGGGACAGTAAACACTGAAGCTTTCTTT
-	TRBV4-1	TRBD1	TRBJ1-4	CASSQDGTGFSANEKLFF	TGCGCCAGCAGCCAAGACGGGACAGGCTTTTCAGCTAATGAAAAACTGTTTTTT
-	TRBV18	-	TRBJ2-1	CASSASGPSYNEQFF	TGTGCCAGCTCCGCTTCCGGTCCCTCCTACAATGAGCAGTTCTTC
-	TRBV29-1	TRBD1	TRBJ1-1	CSVAQQGTNTEAFF	TGCAGCGTTGCCCAACAGGGGACGAACACTGAAGCTTTCTTT
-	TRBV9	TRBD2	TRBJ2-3	CASSVVSSGGITDTQYF	TGTGCCAGCAGCGTAGTCAGTAGCGGGGGGATCACAGATACGCAGTATTTT
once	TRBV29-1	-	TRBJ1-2	CSVEGVGGHNYGYTF	TGCAGCGTTGAAGGGGTAGGGGGGCATAACTATGGCTACACCTTC